These T cell receptor beta chains were read from a single sample in a study of blood T cell repertoires in COVID-19. TCRdb's copy holds only in-frame clones and misses some; the assay was immunoSEQ multiplex PCR. The repertoire holds about 270,000 clones, with 86% as singletons. Sequencing was performed on peripheral blood. These receptors were collected from a man in his forties who had recovered from COVID-19. Both conserved end residues are part of each CDR3. Fields, in order: J gene, V gene, CDR3 protein.

TRBJ1-2 | TRBV9 | CASSGTGGGYYGYTF
TRBJ1-1 | TRBV7-2 | CASSPDTEAFF
TRBJ1-4 | TRBV19 | CAWTGVAANEKLFF
TRBJ2-7 | TRBV15 | CATSLDRVSYEQYF
TRBJ2-6 | TRBV6-5 | CASRGSGANVLTF
TRBJ2-3 | TRBV7-2 | CASSRSDASGTDTQYF
TRBJ2-1 | TRBV5-6 | CASSPRGRIVNEQFF
TRBJ1-3 | TRBV7-8 | CASSLTAGAISGNTIYF
TRBJ1-2 | TRBV29-1 | CSVVVGGTDYGYTF
TRBJ2-3 | TRBV6-5 | CASSYLGGITDTQYF
TRBJ2-7 | TRBV7-8 | CASSLVQGAYYEQYF
TRBJ1-6 | TRBV4-1 | CASSQAQDRVSPLHF
TRBJ1-3 | TRBV11-2 | CASSFPGSGNTIYF
TRBJ1-5 | TRBV6-2/TRBV6-3 | CASSYRTGWGNQPQHF
TRBJ2-2 | TRBV3-1/TRBV3-2 | CASSLWTGVNTGELFF
TRBJ2-7 | TRBV6-5 | CASSPGQTPEQYF
TRBJ2-7 | TRBV21-1 | CASSKARRDGAYEQYF
TRBJ2-5 | TRBV6-1 | CASSERGQETQYF
TRBJ2-1 | TRBV15 | CATSRDIDWTSGRNEQFF
TRBJ2-1 | TRBV11-2 | CASSFPRAGYNEQFF
TRBJ1-2 | TRBV5-6 | CASSLGGGSYGYTF
TRBJ2-3 | TRBV7-3 | CASSPIAGSDTDTQYF
TRBJ2-1 | TRBV19 | CASSRTGSTDGEQFF
TRBJ1-2 | TRBV19 | CASSRDGTGVVGYTF
TRBJ2-3 | TRBV15 | CATSRDRALGRTLQADTQYF
TRBJ2-1 | TRBV3-1/TRBV3-2 | CASSQQGHTRGEQFF
TRBJ1-5 | TRBV19 | CASSMAQGNNQPQHF
TRBJ2-1 | TRBV7-6 | CASSVTGGSSYNEQFF
TRBJ2-7 | TRBV27 | CASSLWLAGPSLHEQYF
TRBJ2-7 | TRBV11-2 | CASSPKLQIYEQYF
TRBJ1-3 | TRBV9 | CASSVRRDSSGNTIYF
TRBJ1-5 | TRBV7-2 | CASSGRVNQPQHF
TRBJ1-5 | TRBV29-1 | CSVSQGNQPQHF
TRBJ2-7 | TRBV5-4 | CASSPPGNRYEQYF
TRBJ2-7 | TRBV4-3 | CASSLIGGSSYEQYF
TRBJ2-7 | TRBV27 | CASSPGLARTYEQYF
TRBJ1-3 | TRBV19 | CASTMTVSGNTIYF
TRBJ2-7 | TRBV6-5 | CASNLGLLSYEQYF
TRBJ1-1 | TRBV7-2 | CASSQGLRRTEAFF
TRBJ2-7 | TRBV5-6 | CASRPPGQGPYEQYF
TRBJ2-3 | TRBV19 | CASSIGYELDTQYF
TRBJ2-7 | TRBV5-4 | CASSPTGAAYEQYF
TRBJ1-6 | TRBV19 | CASSIWDRGLGVSPLHF
TRBJ2-7 | TRBV7-9 | CASIRSGGPYEQYF
TRBJ2-7 | TRBV11-2 | CASSSTRDREAYEQYF
TRBJ1-4 | TRBV29-1 | CSATPQEGRGEKLFF
TRBJ1-5 | TRBV5-1 | CASSLAGDSNQPQHF
TRBJ1-2 | TRBV6-6 | CASMDGGYGYTF
TRBJ2-2 | TRBV11-2 | CASRSLRLANTGELFF
TRBJ2-7 | TRBV30 | CAWSVPSRRYEQYF
TRBJ1-2 | TRBV12-3/TRBV12-4 | CASSIQGVYGYTF
TRBJ2-1 | TRBV6-5 | CASSYRPLASNEQFF